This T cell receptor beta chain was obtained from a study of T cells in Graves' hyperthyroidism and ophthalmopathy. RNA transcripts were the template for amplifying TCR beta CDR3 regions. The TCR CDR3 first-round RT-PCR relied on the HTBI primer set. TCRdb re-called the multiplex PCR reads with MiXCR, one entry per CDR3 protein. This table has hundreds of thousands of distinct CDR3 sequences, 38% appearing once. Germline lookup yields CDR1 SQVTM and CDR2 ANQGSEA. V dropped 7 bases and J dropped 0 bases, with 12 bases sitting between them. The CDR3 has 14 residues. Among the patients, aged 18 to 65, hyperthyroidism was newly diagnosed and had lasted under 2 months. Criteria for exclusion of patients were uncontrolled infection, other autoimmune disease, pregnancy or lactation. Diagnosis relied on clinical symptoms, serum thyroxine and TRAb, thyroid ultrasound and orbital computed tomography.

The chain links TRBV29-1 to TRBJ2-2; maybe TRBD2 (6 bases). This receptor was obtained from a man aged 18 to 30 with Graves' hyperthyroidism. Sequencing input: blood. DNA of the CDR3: TGCAGCGCTGGGGAGGTGGCGAACACCGGGGAGCTGTTTTTT. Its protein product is CSAGEVANTGELFF.